The rows below give T cell receptor beta chains drawn from one sample of a study of T-cell reconstitution after alpha-beta-depleted transplantation in children. TCRdb re-analysed the PCR reads in MiXCR, keeping a single row per CDR3 protein. The top ten clones hold around 4% of a sample with about 360,000 distinct CDR3 sequences, less than 15% of them seen once. The sequenced sample was PBMCs, obtained from the stem cell graft. These receptors all come from a human donor who donated a stem cell graft to a child with Fanconi anemia. Both conserved end residues are part of each CDR3. The D gene is left open where the match is weak. Where a row states a size, it is once, few, many or the class of an expanded clone; other rows omit it.

clone size	V gene	J gene	D gene	CDR3 protein	CDR3 DNA
NA	TRBV7-2	TRBJ1-5	NA	CASSLLPSQPQHF	TGTGCCAGCAGCCTACTCCCGAGTCAGCCCCAGCATTTT
many	TRBV25-1	TRBJ2-1	NA	CASRDRYNEQFF	TGTGCCAGCAGGGACCGCTACAATGAGCAGTTCTTC
NA	TRBV29-1	TRBJ2-7	NA	CSVRRPLSYEQYF	TGCAGCGTTCGGCGGCCGCTCTCCTACGAGCAGTACTTC
many	TRBV12-3/TRBV12-4	TRBJ1-4	TRBD1	CASSRRDRESEKLFF	TGTGCCAGCAGTCGCCGGGACAGGGAGAGTGAAAAACTGTTTTTT
many	TRBV27	TRBJ1-1	TRBD1	CASSATGESTEAFF	TGTGCCAGCAGTGCCACAGGGGAGAGCACTGAAGCTTTCTTT
NA	TRBV12-3/TRBV12-4	TRBJ1-1	TRBD1	CASSPAGQLNTEAFF	TGTGCCAGCAGTCCCGCGGGACAGTTGAACACTGAAGCTTTCTTT
NA	TRBV12-3/TRBV12-4	TRBJ2-2	NA	CASSDSGPSPDTGELFF	TGTGCCAGCAGTGACTCCGGGCCAAGCCCCGACACCGGGGAGCTGTTTTTT
many	TRBV5-1	TRBJ2-1	TRBD1	CASSLGTDYNEQFF	TGCGCCAGCAGCCTCGGGACAGACTACAATGAGCAGTTCTTC
NA	TRBV28	TRBJ1-5	NA	CASSLVQVIQPQHF	TGTGCCAGCAGTTTGGTTCAGGTCATACAGCCCCAGCATTTT
few	TRBV3-1	TRBJ1-5	NA	CASSQGRGVSQPQHF	TGTGCCAGCAGCCAAGGGAGAGGGGTCTCTCAGCCCCAGCATTTT
NA	TRBV4-2	TRBJ1-1	NA	CASSQDLSGGTEAFF	TGTGCCAGCAGCCAAGATCTATCCGGGGGGACTGAAGCTTTCTTT
many	TRBV28	TRBJ1-5	NA	CASSLDSPVQPQHF	TGTGCCAGCAGTTTGGACAGCCCGGTTCAGCCCCAGCATTTT
many	TRBV18	TRBJ2-1	NA	CASSPTYNEQFF	TGTGCCAGCTCACCAACCTACAATGAGCAGTTCTTC
few	TRBV20-1	TRBJ1-2	NA	CSATDGTNYGYTF	TGCAGTGCCACGGACGGCACCAACTATGGCTACACCTTC
many	TRBV9	TRBJ2-2	TRBD2	CASSEGTIPGELFF	TGTGCCAGCAGCGAAGGGACTATACCCGGGGAGCTGTTTTTT
NA	TRBV12-3/TRBV12-4	TRBJ1-5	TRBD1	CASSWTGFAQPQHF	TGTGCCAGCAGCTGGACAGGGTTTGCTCAGCCCCAGCATTTT
NA	TRBV9	TRBJ1-1	NA	CASSVDGSVTEAFF	TGTGCCAGCAGCGTAGATGGCAGCGTCACTGAAGCTTTCTTT
many	TRBV24-1	TRBJ2-1	NA	CATSEVGAGNEQFF	TGTGCCACCAGTGAAGTAGGGGCGGGGAATGAGCAGTTCTTC
NA	TRBV18	TRBJ2-6	NA	CASSPPGANVLTF	TGTGCCAGCTCACCACCTGGGGCCAACGTCCTGACTTTC
few	TRBV5-1	TRBJ2-7	TRBD1	CASTYSVTGGYEQYF	TGCGCCAGCACCTACTCCGTAACAGGGGGTTACGAGCAGTACTTC
few	TRBV7-6	TRBJ1-1	TRBD1	CASSPDRGEEYAEAFF	TGTGCCAGCAGCCCAGACAGGGGTGAAGAGTATGCTGAAGCTTTCTTT
many	TRBV7-2	TRBJ2-3	TRBD1	CASSLQGARNADTQYF	TGTGCCAGCAGCTTGCAGGGGGCTAGAAATGCAGATACGCAGTATTTT
many	TRBV6-2/TRBV6-3	TRBJ2-1	TRBD2	CASSYRAGANNEQFF	TGTGCCAGCAGTTACCGAGCGGGGGCCAACAATGAGCAGTTCTTC
NA	TRBV14	TRBJ2-1	NA	CASSQGYYNEQFF	TGTGCCAGCAGTCAGGGATACTACAATGAGCAGTTCTTC
NA	TRBV6-1	TRBJ2-1	TRBD1	CASSEDLRTGQGRNEQFF	TGTGCCAGCAGTGAAGACCTTAGAACGGGACAGGGGCGAAATGAGCAGTTCTTC
many	TRBV12-3/TRBV12-4	TRBJ1-1	NA	CASSIQAWGTEAFF	TGTGCCAGCAGCATACAGGCGTGGGGAACTGAAGCTTTCTTT
NA	TRBV5-1	TRBJ2-2	NA	CASSFGYTGELFF	TGCGCCAGCAGTTTCGGATACACCGGGGAGCTGTTTTTT
many	TRBV27	TRBJ1-1	NA	CASRSGSAEAFF	TGTGCCAGCAGATCAGGGTCCGCTGAAGCTTTCTTT
NA	TRBV7-3	TRBJ2-1	NA	CASSLTFDSNEQFF	TGTGCCAGCAGCTTAACATTCGACAGCAATGAGCAGTTCTTC
few	TRBV12-3/TRBV12-4	TRBJ2-5	NA	CASSFKGGQETQYF	TGTGCCAGCAGTTTTAAGGGGGGGCAAGAGACCCAGTACTTC
many	TRBV12-3/TRBV12-4	TRBJ2-3	TRBD2	CAIFPQGGLAQDTQYF	TGTGCCATCTTTCCTCAGGGCGGACTAGCGCAGGATACGCAGTATTTT
NA	TRBV10-1	TRBJ1-1	TRBD1	CASSNYRGRTEAFF	TGCGCCAGCAGTAATTACAGGGGACGGACTGAAGCTTTCTTT
few	TRBV20-1	TRBJ1-2	TRBD1	CSATTGTGVFYGYTF	TGCAGTGCAACTACCGGGACAGGGGTTTTTTATGGCTACACCTTC
many	TRBV7-2	TRBJ2-5	NA	CASSPTGHSATQYF	TGTGCCAGCAGCCCCACGGGGCATAGCGCGACCCAGTACTTC
NA	TRBV6-5	TRBJ1-3	TRBD1	CASSYPDRGLGGNTIYF	TGTGCCAGCAGTTACCCAGACAGGGGGCTTGGTGGAAACACCATATATTTT
NA	TRBV7-2	TRBJ2-5	TRBD2	CASSLERGLGTQYF	TGTGCCAGCAGCTTAGAGCGGGGGCTAGGGACCCAGTACTTC
many	TRBV5-1	TRBJ2-5	TRBD2	CASRPGTNQETQYF	TGCGCCAGCAGGCCAGGGACTAACCAAGAGACCCAGTACTTC
NA	TRBV5-1	TRBJ2-3	NA	CASKSSGSDGTDTQYF	TGCGCCAGCAAGAGCTCGGGGTCTGATGGCACAGATACGCAGTATTTT
NA	TRBV6-1	TRBJ2-5	NA	CASSPRAAQETQYF	TGTGCCAGCAGTCCCCGCGCAGCGCAAGAGACCCAGTACTTC
NA	TRBV30	TRBJ1-5	NA	CAWSVQGYDNQPQHF	TGTGCCTGGAGTGTACAAGGGTACGACAATCAGCCCCAGCATTTT
NA	TRBV5-1	TRBJ1-1	NA	CASSLGPGRGNTEAFF	TGCGCCAGCAGCTTGGGTCCAGGGAGAGGGAACACTGAAGCTTTCTTT
NA	TRBV12-3/TRBV12-4	TRBJ1-1	NA	CASILTGVKTEAFF	TGTGCCAGCATACTGACAGGAGTAAAAACTGAAGCTTTCTTT
NA	TRBV27	TRBJ1-3	NA	CASSRRDPSSGNTIYF	TGTGCCAGCAGTCGCAGAGATCCTAGCTCTGGAAACACCATATATTTT
few	TRBV12-3/TRBV12-4	TRBJ1-5	NA	CASSLTPSSQHF	TGTGCCAGCAGTTTGACACCATCGTCCCAGCATTTT
few	TRBV28	TRBJ2-3	NA	CASSLSFTKWGPDTQYF	TGTGCCAGCAGTTTATCATTCACAAAGTGGGGTCCAGATACGCAGTATTTT
NA	TRBV20-1	TRBJ2-1	NA	CSAMITGRNEQFF	TGCAGTGCTATGATAACAGGGCGCAATGAGCAGTTCTTC